One sample yielded the 22 T cell receptor beta chains listed below, sequenced in a study of cytomegalovirus exposure and HLA in healthy donors. The PCR employed 60 Vbeta primers together with 13 Jbeta primers. The assay was immunoSEQ multiplex PCR, and TCRdb's table has in-frame clones only and misses some. The table includes around 150,000 clones, roughly 63% detected once. The specimen was PBMCs. These TCRs come from a woman between 55 and 75 years old in good health and CMV-seropositive.

This chain connects TRBV28 to TRBJ2-1, with TRBD2 matching 12 bases. CDR3 length: 17 amino acids. The V gene's germline CDR1 is MDHEN and CDR2 SYDVKM. V lost 4 bases to trimming and J lost 1 base; unmatched junction nucleotides: 5. The CDR3 nucleotides are TGTGCCAGCAGTTCTCGGACTAGCGGGAATTCCTACAATGAGCAGTTCTTC. It is translated as CASSSRTSGNSYNEQFF.

This clone was counted between two and nine times. The CDR3 loop is CSVETNQNTEAFF. The DNA of the CDR3 is TGCAGCGTTGAGACTAATCAGAACACTGAAGCTTTCTTT. This rearrangement joins TRBV29-1 to TRBJ1-1; D not resolved. Trimming pared 3 bases from V and 1 base from J, leaving 9 bases between. This CDR3 region has 13 residues. Germline V gene lookup returns CDR1 SQVTM and CDR2 ANQGSEA. The complete variable domain, with remaining parts taken from reference TRBV29-1 and TRBJ1-1, reads SAVISQKPSRDICQRGTSLTIQCQVDSQVTMMFWYRQQPGQSLTLIATANQGSEATYESGFVIDKFPISRPNLTFSTLTVSNMSPEDSSIYLCSVETNQNTEAFFGQGTRLTVV.

V is TRBV5-1 and J is TRBJ2-1; maybe TRBD2 (6 bases). Germline CDR1 SGHRS, CDR2 YFSETQ. The CDR3 is made up of 14 amino acids. V was clipped by 6 bases and J by 4 bases, with 14 bases between them. The CDR3 region has the DNA TGCGCCAGCAACCGGGACTTAGTTTACAATGAGCAGTTCTTC. This translates into CASNRDLVYNEQFF.

This clone was counted a few times. J is TRBJ2-1 and V is TRBV7-2, with D tentatively TRBD2 (6 bases). This CDR3 spans 16 amino acids. The ends were cut back, 2 bases at V and 6 bases at J, with 17 bases in the middle. Germline V gives CDR1 SGHTA, CDR2 FQGNSA. CDR3 protein: CASSLPSGLGGNEQFF. CDR3 sequence (DNA): TGTGCCAGCAGCTTACCCTCCGGCCTCGGGGGCAATGAGCAGTTCTTC.

The rearrangement links TRBV5-1 to TRBJ1-2; TRBD1 aligns across 7 bases. The CDR3 runs to 13 residues. CDR1 and CDR2 from the germline V gene are SGHRS and YFSETQ. V lost 4 bases, J lost 7 bases, and 7 bases stayed unmatched. In DNA form, the CDR3 reads TGCGCCAGCAGCCGCACCGGGACAGTTGGCTACACCTTC. It is translated as CASSRTGTVGYTF.

V usage is TRBV5-1 and J usage is TRBJ2-5; D is unresolved. V was cut by 0 bases and J by 4 bases, with 7 bases left in between. This CDR3 is built from 13 residues. Germline CDR1 and CDR2: SGHRS and YFSETQ. The CDR3 sequence: CASSLAPGETQYF. The CDR3 nucleotides read TGCGCCAGCAGCTTGGCCCCGGGAGAGACCCAGTACTTC.

J is TRBJ1-5 and V is TRBV27; the D gene is possibly TRBD1 (6 bases). V was clipped by 2 bases and J by 3 bases, with 11 bases between them. In germline, CDR1 is MNHEY, CDR2 SMNVEV (reference sequence). The CDR3 consists of 15 residues. The CDR3 reads CASSLLGQYNQPQHF. The DNA of the CDR3 is TGTGCCAGCAGTTTACTCGGACAGTACAATCAGCCCCAGCATTTT.

Only a few counts were recorded for this clone. The chain joins TRBV6-5 to TRBJ1-1, with 10 bases fitting TRBD1. CDR3 length: 14 residues. V trimming: 6 bases; J trimming: 11 bases; junction bases outside the gene matches: 12. Germline V gene data show CDR1 as MNHEY and CDR2 as SVGAGI. The CDR3 spells CASRDDRGRRIAFF. The DNA of the CDR3 is TGTGCCAGCAGGGACGACAGGGGGCGAAGGATCGCTTTCTTT.

The chain is built from TRBV6-5 and TRBJ2-7; D gene uncertain. Germline-derived CDR1 and CDR2 are MNHEY and SVGAGI. The CDR3 has 11 amino acids. The CDR3 nucleotides are TGTGGGGCCCGTTGGGCCTACGAGCAGTACTTC. Amino acids: CGARWAYEQYF.

This clone was observed a handful of times. The J gene is TRBJ1-1, the V gene TRBV10-3; 9 nucleotides align to TRBD1. There are 14 residues in the CDR3. The trim removed 4 bases at V and 5 bases at J, leaving 5 bases unmatched. Germline assignment: CDR1 ENHRY and CDR2 SYGVKD. CDR3 protein: CAISGDRVGTEAFF. The CDR3 DNA reads TGTGCCATCAGTGGGGACAGGGTAGGGACTGAAGCTTTCTTT.

This chain joins TRBV11-2 and TRBJ2-1; 7 bases match TRBD2. Unmatched junction bases numbered 8, after V lost 1 base and J lost 5 bases. The CDR3 contains 16 residues. Looked up from germline, CDR1 is SGHAT and CDR2 is FQNNGV. The CDR3 DNA follows: TGTGCCAGCAGCTTAGGGGGGGGTTTTTACGACAATGAGCAGTTCTTC. This codes for CASSLGGGFYDNEQFF.

This clone showed up just a few times. J is TRBJ2-1 and V is TRBV28, with D maybe TRBD2 (6 bases). The CDR3 totals 18 residues. Germline V gene data show CDR1 as MDHEN and CDR2 as SYDVKM. With 3 bases removed from V and 9 bases from J, the gap between germline ends came to 27 bases. CDR3 DNA sequence: TGTGCCAGCAGTTTCCCCAGAAGGTCCGGGAGCCCATGGGGTGAGCAGTTCTTC. Residues: CASSFPRRSGSPWGEQFF.

The V gene is TRBV7-9, the J gene TRBJ1-4; maybe TRBD1 (5 bases). Germline V lookup: CDR1 SEHNR, CDR2 FQNEAQ (reference sequence). CDR3 length: 12 amino acids. Trimming took 3 bases from V and 7 from J, leaving 6 bases between them. The CDR3 sequence: CASSFGGEKLFF. In nucleotides, the CDR3 is TGTGCCAGCAGCTTCGGGGGTGAAAAACTGTTTTTT.

Written as DNA, the CDR3 is TGTGCCAGCAGCACCATACAGGGGAGGTACAATGAGCAGTTCTTC. Its translation is CASSTIQGRYNEQFF. This rearrangement joins TRBV27 to TRBJ2-1, with D possibly matching TRBD1 (7 bases). The CDR3 runs 15 residues. Germline CDR1 is MNHEY and CDR2 is SMNVEV (reference sequence). The germline V and J ends were trimmed by 6 bases and 4 bases, with 16 bases remaining between them.

The V and J genes are TRBV7-3 and TRBJ2-1; 13 bases fit TRBD2. The CDR3 covers 15 residues. The V segment lost 7 bases and the J segment 8 bases; nucleotides outside the gene matches: 8. The germline gives CDR1 SGHTA, CDR2 FQGTGA. This CDR3 is CASNLGTSGNHEQFF. In nucleotides, the CDR3 is TGTGCCAGCAATCTCGGGACTAGCGGGAATCATGAGCAGTTCTTC.

V usage is TRBV7-2 and J usage is TRBJ2-3, with TRBD2 as a possible D gene (5 bases). Trimming stripped 2 bases from V and 2 bases from J, with 8 bases between. Germline V gene sequence: CDR1 SGHTA, CDR2 FQGNSA. The length of the CDR3 is 14 residues. The CDR3 here is CASSLWRVTDTQYF. CDR3 nucleotides: TGTGCCAGCAGCTTATGGCGGGTCACAGATACGCAGTATTTT.

This clone was detected a few times. The chain has TRBV5-4 and TRBJ2-2, with 14 bases identical to TRBD2. CDR1 and CDR2 from the germline V gene are SGHNT and YYREEE (reference sequence). There are 17 residues in the CDR3. With V trimmed by 0 bases and J by 6 bases, 4 bases remained unmatched. The CDR3 nucleotides are TGTGCCAGCAGCTTGGGGGGACTAGCGGGAGACTCCGGGGAGCTGTTTTTT. Translation gives CASSLGGLAGDSGELFF.

This chain uses TRBV7-3 with TRBJ2-7; TRBD1 matches 9 bases. CDR1 is SGHTA, CDR2 FQGTGA, per germline. With 5 bases clipped from V and 7 bases from J, the junction kept 6 bases outside the gene matches. The CDR3 contains 13 residues. The CDR3 region has the DNA TGTGCCAGCAGCCCCGGGACAGGGCGGGAGCAGTACTTC. Residues: CASSPGTGREQYF.

The chain is built from TRBV28 and TRBJ2-2, with 12 bases identical to TRBD2. The ends lost 4 bases at V and 4 bases at J; junction bases unmatched: 10. Per germline, CDR1 MDHEN and CDR2 SYDVKM. The CDR3 is made up of 18 amino acids. The CDR3 is CASSWPLAGGPGTGELFF. CDR3 in DNA: TGTGCCAGCAGTTGGCCTCTAGCGGGAGGGCCGGGCACCGGGGAGCTGTTTTTT.

This chain links TRBV7-6 with TRBJ2-3; D gene ambiguous. Germline assignment: CDR1 SGHVS and CDR2 FNYEAQ. This CDR3 region has 15 residues. The ends were cut back, 0 bases at V and 0 bases at J, with 7 bases in the middle. The CDR3 loop is CASSLALSSTDTQYF. DNA for the CDR3: TGTGCCAGCAGCTTAGCTCTGAGTAGCACAGATACGCAGTATTTT.

The chain uses TRBV4-2 and TRBJ1-4; the match to TRBD1 covers 10 bases. This CDR3 spans 15 amino acids. The J segment lost 8 bases and the V segment lost 0 bases, leaving 3 bases of the junction unmatched. The V gene's germline CDR1 is LGHNA and CDR2 YNFKEQ. The CDR3 DNA reads TGTGCCAGCAGCCAAGAACCGGGACAGGGGGAAAAACTGTTTTTT. It codes for CASSQEPGQGEKLFF.

V usage is TRBV7-2 and J usage is TRBJ1-2; the D gene is possibly TRBD1 (6 bases). Trimming removed 2 bases at V and 7 bases at J, with 8 bases between. Germline CDR1 reads SGHTA; CDR2 reads FQGNSA. This CDR3 is 12 amino acids long. CDR3 nucleotide sequence: TGTGCCAGCAGCTTAACAGGGTTTGGCTACACCTTC. This sequence encodes CASSLTGFGYTF.